The clone carrying this TCR beta chain was picked up a small number of times. Its matching antigen is unknown. TCRdb recomputed calls from the 5' RACE reads with MiXCR, one row per CDR3 protein. The repertoire holds about 150,000 distinct CDR3 sequences, with around 15% as singletons. The data were taken from a study of T-cell memory formation after mild COVID-19. Across the study: Clusters were largely donor specific. Broader study findings: CD4/CD8 balance held among clones contracting day 15 to 85, and later expanders leaned CD4+. Whether second-wave clones peaking at day 37 were SARS-CoV-2 specific went unconfirmed.

V shed 7 bases, J shed 9 bases, and the junction held 10 bases outside the gene matches. The CDR3 runs 15 residues. The V gene's germline CDR1 is SGHVS and CDR2 FQNEAQ. The J gene is TRBJ2-1, the V gene TRBV7-8; 12 nucleotides agree with TRBD2. The sequence was obtained from an adult woman who had mild COVID-19 (a few samples of this study predate the infection). Cell type and time point are not known. The sequenced material came from PBMCs or a T cell subset sorted from them (not recorded which). CDR3 in amino acids: CASKDLAGGPSEQFF. CDR3 DNA: TGTGCCAGCAAGGATCTAGCGGGGGGGCCGAGTGAGCAGTTCTTC.